This entry concerns a single TCR beta chain. J gave up 2 bases and V 4 bases, and 7 bases lay outside the gene matches. The germline CDR1 and CDR2 sequences are SGHDN and FVKESK. This CDR3 comprises 16 residues. Per the authors' pipeline: It was from reference gene primer amplification that nucleated cell counts were estimated. Clones were sequenced by immunoSEQ multiplex PCR, and TCRdb holds only the in-frame ones, with some missing. The V and J calls and clone size come from that table; D and trimming were worked out from the DNA. The sample holds 75,000 to 100,000 clones, around 86% seen once. This sample was taken from a study of blood T cell repertoires in COVID-19. For the study at large: Spain, Italy and the United States supplied samples that represented acute and convalescent COVID-19. PBMCs, B-cell-depleted T cells, or T cells were the source of the cDNA or gDNA that made up the material.

The chain joins TRBV14 to TRBJ2-1, with TRBD2 identical over 8 bases. This clonotype was obtained from a woman aged 80 or over with acute or convalescent COVID-19. The sample consisted of peripheral blood. The CDR3 reads CASSRRGDLTYNEQFF. Here the CDR3 DNA reads TGTGCCAGCAGCCGGCGGGGGGACTTGACCTACAATGAGCAGTTCTTC.